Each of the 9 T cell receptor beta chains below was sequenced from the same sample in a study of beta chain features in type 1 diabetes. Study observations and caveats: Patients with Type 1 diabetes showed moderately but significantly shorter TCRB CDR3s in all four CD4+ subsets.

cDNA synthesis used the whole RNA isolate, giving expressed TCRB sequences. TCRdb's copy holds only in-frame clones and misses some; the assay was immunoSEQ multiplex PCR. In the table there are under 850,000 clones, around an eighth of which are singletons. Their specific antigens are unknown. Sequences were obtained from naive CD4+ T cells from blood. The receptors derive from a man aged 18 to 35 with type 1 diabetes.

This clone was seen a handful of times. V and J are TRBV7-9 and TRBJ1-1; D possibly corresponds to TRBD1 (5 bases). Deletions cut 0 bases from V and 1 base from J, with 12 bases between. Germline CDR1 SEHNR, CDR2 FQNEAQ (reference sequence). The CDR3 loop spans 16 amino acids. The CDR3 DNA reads TGTGCCAGCAGCTTAGCCCCTGATACAGGGAACACTGAAGCTTTCTTT. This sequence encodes CASSLAPDTGNTEAFF.

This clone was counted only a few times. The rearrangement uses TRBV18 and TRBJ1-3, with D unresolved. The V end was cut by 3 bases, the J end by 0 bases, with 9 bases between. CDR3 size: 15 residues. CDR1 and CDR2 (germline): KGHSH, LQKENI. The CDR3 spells CASSPAVLSGNTIYF. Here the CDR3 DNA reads TGTGCCAGCTCACCTGCGGTCCTCTCTGGAAACACCATATATTTT. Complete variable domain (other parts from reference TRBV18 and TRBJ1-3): NAGVMQNPRHLVRRRGQEARLRCSPMKGHSHVYWYRQLPEEGLKFMVYLQKENIIDESGMPKERFSAEFPKEGPSILRIQQVVRGDSAAYFCASSPAVLSGNTIYFGEGSWLTVV.

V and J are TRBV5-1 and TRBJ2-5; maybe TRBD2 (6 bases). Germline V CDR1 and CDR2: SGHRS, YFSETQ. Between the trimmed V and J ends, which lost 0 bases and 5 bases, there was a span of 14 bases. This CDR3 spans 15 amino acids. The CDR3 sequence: CASSLGRVLEETQYF. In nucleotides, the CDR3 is TGCGCCAGCAGCTTGGGGAGGGTATTGGAGGAGACCCAGTACTTC.

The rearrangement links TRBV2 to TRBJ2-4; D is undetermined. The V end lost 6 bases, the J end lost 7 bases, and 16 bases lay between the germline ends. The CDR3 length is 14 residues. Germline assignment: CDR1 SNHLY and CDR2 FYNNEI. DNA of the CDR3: TGTGCCAGCAGAAGTCCATCATACGAGAACATTCAGTACTTC. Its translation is CASRSPSYENIQYF.

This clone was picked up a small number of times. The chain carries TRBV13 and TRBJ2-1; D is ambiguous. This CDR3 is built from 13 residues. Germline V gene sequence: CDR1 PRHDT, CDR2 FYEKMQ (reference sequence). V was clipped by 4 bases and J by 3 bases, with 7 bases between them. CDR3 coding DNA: TGTGCCAGCAGCTCCCAAGACTACAATGAGCAGTTCTTC. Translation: CASSSQDYNEQFF.

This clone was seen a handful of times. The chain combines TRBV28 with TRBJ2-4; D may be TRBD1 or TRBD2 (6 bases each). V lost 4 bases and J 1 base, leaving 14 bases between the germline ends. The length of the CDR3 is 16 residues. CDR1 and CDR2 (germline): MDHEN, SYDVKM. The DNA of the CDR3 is TGTGCCAGCAGTTCCGGGGGCCCTGGGGCCAAAAACATTCAGTACTTC. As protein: CASSSGGPGAKNIQYF.

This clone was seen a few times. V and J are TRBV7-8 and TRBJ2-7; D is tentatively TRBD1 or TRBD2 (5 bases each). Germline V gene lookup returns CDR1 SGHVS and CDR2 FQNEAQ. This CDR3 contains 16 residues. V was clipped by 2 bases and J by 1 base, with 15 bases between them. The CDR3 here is CASSLPHGGASYEQYF. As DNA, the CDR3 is TGTGCCAGCAGCTTACCCCATGGGGGAGCTTCCTACGAGCAGTACTTC.

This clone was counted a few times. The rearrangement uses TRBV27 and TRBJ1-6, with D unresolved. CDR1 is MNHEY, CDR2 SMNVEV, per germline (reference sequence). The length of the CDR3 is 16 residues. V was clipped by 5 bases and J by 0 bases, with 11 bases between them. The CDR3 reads CASSEYSSSYNSPLHF. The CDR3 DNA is TGTGCCAGCAGTGAGTACAGCAGCTCCTATAATTCACCCCTCCACTTT.

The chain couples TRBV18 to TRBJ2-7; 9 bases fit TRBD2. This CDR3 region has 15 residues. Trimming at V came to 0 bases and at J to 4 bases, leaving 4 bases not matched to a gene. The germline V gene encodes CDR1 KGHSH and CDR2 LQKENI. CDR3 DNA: TGTGCCAGCTCACCACCGGGACTAGCCGGTTACGAGCAGTACTTC. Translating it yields CASSPPGLAGYEQYF.